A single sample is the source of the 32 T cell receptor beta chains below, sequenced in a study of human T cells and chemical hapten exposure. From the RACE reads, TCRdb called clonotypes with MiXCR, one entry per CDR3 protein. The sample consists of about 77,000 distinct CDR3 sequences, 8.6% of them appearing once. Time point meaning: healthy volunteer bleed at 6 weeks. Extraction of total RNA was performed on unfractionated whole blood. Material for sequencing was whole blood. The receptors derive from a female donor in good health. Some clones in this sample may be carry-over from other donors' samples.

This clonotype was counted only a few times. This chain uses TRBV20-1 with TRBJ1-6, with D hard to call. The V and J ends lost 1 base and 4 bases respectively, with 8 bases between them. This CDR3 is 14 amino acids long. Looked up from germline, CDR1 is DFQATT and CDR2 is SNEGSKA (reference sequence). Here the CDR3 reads CSARVGDYNSPLHF. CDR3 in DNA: TGCAGTGCTAGAGTTGGAGATTATAATTCACCCCTCCACTTT.

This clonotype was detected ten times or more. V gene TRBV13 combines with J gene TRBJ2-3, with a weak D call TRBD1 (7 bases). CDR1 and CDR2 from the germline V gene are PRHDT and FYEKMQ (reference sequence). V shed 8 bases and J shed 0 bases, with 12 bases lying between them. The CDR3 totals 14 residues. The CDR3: CASGGGHSTDTQYF. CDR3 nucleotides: TGTGCCAGCGGAGGGGGCCATAGCACAGATACGCAGTATTTT.

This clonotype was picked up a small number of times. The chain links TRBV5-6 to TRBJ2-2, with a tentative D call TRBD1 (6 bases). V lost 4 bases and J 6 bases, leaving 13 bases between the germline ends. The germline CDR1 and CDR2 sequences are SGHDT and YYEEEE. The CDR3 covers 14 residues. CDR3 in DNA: TGTGCCAGCAGCCCGGGGACATGCGCCGGGGAGCTGTTTTTT. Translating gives CASSPGTCAGELFF.

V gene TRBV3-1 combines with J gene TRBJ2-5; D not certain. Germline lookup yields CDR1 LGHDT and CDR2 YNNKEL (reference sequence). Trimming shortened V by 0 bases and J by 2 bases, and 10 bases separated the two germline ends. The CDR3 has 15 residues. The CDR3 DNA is TGTGCCAGCAGCCAAGATCTCTCAAGACAAGAGACCCAGTACTTC. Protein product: CASSQDLSRQETQYF.

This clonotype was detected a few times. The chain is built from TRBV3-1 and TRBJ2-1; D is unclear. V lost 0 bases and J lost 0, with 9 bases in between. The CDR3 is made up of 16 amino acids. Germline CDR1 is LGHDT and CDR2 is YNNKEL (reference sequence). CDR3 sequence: CASSQEALGSYNEQFF. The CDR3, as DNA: TGTGCCAGCAGCCAAGAAGCCCTAGGCTCCTACAATGAGCAGTTCTTC.

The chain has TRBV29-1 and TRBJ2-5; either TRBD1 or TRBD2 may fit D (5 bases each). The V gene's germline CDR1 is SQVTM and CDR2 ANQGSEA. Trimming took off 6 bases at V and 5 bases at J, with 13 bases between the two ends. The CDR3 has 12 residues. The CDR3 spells CSVEVGEETQYF. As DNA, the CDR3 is TGCAGCGTAGAGGTAGGGGAGGAGACCCAGTACTTC.

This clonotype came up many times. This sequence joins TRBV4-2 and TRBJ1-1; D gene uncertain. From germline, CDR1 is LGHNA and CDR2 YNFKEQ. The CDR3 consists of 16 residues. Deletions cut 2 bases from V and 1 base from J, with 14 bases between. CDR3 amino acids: CASSQSARTGNTEAFF. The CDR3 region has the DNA TGTGCCAGCAGCCAAAGCGCGAGGACGGGGAACACTGAAGCTTTCTTT.

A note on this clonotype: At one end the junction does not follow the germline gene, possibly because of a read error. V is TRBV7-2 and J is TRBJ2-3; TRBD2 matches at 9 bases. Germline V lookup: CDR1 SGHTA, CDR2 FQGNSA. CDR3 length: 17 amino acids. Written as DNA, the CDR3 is TGTGCCAGGAGCTTAGGTCGCGGGGGGGCCGGTTGGGATACGCAGTATTTT. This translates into CARSLGRGGAGWDTQYF.

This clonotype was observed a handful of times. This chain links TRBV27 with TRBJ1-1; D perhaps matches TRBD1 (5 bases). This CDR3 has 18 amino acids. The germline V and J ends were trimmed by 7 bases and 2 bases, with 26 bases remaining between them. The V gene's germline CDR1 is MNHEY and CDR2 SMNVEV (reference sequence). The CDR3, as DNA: TGTGCCAGCACCAAACTCCCTTTTGACAGACCTATAAACACTGAAGCTTTCTTT. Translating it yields CASTKLPFDRPINTEAFF.

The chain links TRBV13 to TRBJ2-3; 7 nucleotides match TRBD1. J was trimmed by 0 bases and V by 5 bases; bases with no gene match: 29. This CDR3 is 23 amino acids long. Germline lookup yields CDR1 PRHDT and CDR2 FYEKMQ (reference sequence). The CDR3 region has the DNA TGTGCCAGCAGCCCGGATGTCGGACAGGTTTGGTTTGGGCGAGAAACTAGCACAGATACGCAGTATTTT. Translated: CASSPDVGQVWFGRETSTDTQYF.

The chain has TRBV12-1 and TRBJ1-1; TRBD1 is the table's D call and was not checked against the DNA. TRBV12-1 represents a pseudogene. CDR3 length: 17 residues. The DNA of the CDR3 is TGTGCCAGCAGCCCCAGGGGGCAGGGATCGTGGCACACTGAAGCTTTCTTT. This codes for CASSPRGQGSWHTEAFF.

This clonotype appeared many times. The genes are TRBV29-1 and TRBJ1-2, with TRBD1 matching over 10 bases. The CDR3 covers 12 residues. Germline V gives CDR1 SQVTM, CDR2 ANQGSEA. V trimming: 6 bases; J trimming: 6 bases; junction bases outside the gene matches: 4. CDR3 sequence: CSVRQGADGYTF. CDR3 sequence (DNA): TGCAGCGTCAGACAGGGGGCGGATGGCTACACCTTC.

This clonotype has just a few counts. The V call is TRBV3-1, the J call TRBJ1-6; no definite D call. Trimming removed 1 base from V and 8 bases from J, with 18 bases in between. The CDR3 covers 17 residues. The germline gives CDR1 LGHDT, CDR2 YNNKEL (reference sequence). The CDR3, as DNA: TGTGCCAGCAGCCAAGTCAGTCGGTATTGGATGGATTCACCCCTCCACTTT. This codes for CASSQVSRYWMDSPLHF. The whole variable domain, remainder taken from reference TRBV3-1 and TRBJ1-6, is DTAVSQTPKYLVTQMGNDKSIKCEQNLGHDTMYWYKQDSKKFLKIMFSYNNKELIINETVPNRFSPKSPDKAHLNLHINSLELGDSAVYFCASSQVSRYWMDSPLHFGNGTRLTVT.

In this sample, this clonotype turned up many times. CDR3 protein: CSVGRGSADTQYF. CDR3 sequence (DNA): TGCAGCGTGGGTAGGGGAAGCGCAGATACGCAGTATTTT. V is TRBV29-1 and J is TRBJ2-3; maybe TRBD1 (5 bases). The germline V gene has CDR1 SQVTM and CDR2 ANQGSEA. The CDR3 has 13 residues. The V gene lost 6 bases and the J gene lost 4 bases, with 14 bases spanning the gap.

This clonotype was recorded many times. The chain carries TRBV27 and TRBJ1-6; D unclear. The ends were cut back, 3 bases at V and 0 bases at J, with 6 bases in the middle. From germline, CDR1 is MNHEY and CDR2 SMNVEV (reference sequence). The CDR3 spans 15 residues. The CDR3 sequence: CASSLGSSYNSPLHF. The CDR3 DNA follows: TGTGCCAGCAGTTTGGGGAGCTCCTATAATTCACCCCTCCACTTT.

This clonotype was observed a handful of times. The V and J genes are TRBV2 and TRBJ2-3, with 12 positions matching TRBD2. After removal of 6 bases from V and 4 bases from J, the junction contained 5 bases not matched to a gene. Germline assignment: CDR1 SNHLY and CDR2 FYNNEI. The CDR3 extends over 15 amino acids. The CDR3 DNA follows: TGTGCCAGCAGCCCCTCTAGCGGGGGGGCAGATACGCAGTATTTT. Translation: CASSPSSGGADTQYF.

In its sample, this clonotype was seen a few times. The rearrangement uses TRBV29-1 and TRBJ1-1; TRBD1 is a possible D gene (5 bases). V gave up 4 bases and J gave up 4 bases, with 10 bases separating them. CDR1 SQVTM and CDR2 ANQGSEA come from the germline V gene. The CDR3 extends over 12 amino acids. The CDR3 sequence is CSVVRGVTEAFF. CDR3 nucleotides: TGCAGCGTTGTACGGGGGGTCACTGAAGCTTTCTTT.

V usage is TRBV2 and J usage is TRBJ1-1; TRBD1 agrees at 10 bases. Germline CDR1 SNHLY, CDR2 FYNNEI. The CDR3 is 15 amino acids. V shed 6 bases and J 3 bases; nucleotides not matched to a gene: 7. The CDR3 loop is CASRRTGGYHTEAFF. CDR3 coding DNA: TGTGCCAGCAGGCGGACAGGGGGGTACCACACTGAAGCTTTCTTT.

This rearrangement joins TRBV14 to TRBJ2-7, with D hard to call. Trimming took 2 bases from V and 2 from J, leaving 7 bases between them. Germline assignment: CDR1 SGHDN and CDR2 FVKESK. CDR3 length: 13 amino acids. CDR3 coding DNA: TGTGCCAGCAGCCAATCCCTCCCCTACGAGCAGTACTTC. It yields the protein CASSQSLPYEQYF.

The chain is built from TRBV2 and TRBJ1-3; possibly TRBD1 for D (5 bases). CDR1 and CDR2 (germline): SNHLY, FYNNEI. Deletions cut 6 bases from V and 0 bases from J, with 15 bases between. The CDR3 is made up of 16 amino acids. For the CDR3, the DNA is TGTGCCAGCAGATGGGGCCGACGGACCTCTGGAAACACCATATATTTT. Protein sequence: CASRWGRRTSGNTIYF.

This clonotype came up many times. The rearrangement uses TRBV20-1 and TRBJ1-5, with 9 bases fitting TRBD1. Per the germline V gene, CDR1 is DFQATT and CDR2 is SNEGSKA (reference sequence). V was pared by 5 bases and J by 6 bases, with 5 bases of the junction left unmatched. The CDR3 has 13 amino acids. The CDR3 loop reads CSAVTGGGQPQHF. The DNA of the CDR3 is TGCAGTGCTGTTACAGGGGGCGGTCAGCCCCAGCATTTT.

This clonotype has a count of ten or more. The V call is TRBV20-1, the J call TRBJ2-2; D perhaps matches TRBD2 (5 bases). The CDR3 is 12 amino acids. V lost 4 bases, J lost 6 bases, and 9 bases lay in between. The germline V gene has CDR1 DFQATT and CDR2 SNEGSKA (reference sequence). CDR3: CSANWRSGELFF. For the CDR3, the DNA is TGCAGTGCTAATTGGAGGTCCGGGGAGCTGTTTTTT.

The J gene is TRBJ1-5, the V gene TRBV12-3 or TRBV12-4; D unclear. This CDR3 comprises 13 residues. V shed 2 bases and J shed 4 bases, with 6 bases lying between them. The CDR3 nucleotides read TGTGCCAGCAGTTTACTGGGAAATCAGCCCCAGCATTTT. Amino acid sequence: CASSLLGNQPQHF.

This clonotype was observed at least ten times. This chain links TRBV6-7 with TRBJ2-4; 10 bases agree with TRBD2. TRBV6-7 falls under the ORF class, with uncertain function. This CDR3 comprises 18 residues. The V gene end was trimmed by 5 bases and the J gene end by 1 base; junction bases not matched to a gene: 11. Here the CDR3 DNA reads TGTGCCAGCAGTCTAGCGGGGGTTAGTTCTGGGGCCAAAAACATTCAGTACTTC. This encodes CASSLAGVSSGAKNIQYF.

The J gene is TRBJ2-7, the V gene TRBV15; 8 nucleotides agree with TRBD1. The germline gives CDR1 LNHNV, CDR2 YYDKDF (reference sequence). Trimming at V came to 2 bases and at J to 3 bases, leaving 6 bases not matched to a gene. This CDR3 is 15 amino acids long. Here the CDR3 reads CATSRREGQGYEQYF. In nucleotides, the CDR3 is TGTGCCACCAGCAGAAGAGAAGGACAGGGCTACGAGCAGTACTTC.

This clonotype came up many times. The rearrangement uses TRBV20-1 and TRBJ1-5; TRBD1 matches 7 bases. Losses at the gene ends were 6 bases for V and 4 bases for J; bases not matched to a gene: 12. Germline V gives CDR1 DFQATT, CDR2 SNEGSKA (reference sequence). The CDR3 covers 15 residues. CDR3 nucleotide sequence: TGCAGTGCCAACAGGGGCATGGCGACAAATCAGCCCCAGCATTTT. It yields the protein CSANRGMATNQPQHF.

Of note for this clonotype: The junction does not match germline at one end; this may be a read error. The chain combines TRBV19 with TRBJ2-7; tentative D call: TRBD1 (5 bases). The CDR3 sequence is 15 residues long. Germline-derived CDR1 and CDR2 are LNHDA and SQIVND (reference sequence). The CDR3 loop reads CASSRVQDPPYEQYF. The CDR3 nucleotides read TGTGCCAGCAGTAGGGTACAGGACCCACCCTACGAGCAGTACTTC.

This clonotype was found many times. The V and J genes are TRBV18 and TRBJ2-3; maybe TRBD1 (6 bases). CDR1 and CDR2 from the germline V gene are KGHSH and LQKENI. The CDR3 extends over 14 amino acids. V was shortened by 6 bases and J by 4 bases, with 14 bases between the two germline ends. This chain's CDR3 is CASSEDRFSDTQYF. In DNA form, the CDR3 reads TGTGCCAGCTCGGAGGACAGATTTTCAGATACGCAGTATTTT.

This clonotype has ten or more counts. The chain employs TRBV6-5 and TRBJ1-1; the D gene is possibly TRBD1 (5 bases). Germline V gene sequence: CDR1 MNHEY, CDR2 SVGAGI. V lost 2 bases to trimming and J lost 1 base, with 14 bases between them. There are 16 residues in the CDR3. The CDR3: CASSYKSGHRNTEAFF. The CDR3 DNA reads TGTGCCAGCAGTTACAAGTCGGGGCATAGGAACACTGAAGCTTTCTTT.

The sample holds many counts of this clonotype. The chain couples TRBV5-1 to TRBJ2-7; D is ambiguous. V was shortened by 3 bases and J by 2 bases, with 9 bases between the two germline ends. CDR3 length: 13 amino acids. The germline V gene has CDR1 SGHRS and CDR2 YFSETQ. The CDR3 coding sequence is TGCGCCAGCAGCTCGGACGGTGCCTACGAGCAGTACTTC. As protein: CASSSDGAYEQYF.

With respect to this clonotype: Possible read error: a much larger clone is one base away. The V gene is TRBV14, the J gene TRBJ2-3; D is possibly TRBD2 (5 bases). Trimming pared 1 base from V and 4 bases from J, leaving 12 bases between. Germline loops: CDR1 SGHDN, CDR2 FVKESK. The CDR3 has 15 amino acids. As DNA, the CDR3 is TGTGCCAGCAGCCAAGTCGACGGGGTCTCAGATACGCAGTATTTT. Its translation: CASSQVDGVSDTQYF. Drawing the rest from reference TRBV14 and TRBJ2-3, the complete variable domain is EAGVTQFPSHSVIEKGQTVTLRCDPISGHDNLYWYRRVMGKEIKFLLHFVKESKQDESGMPNNRFLAERTGGTYSTLKVQPAELEDSGVYFCASSQVDGVSDTQYFGPGTRLTVL.

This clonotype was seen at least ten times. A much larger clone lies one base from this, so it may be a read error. Here the CDR3 reads CSAVIREGRNTEAFF. The CDR3 DNA reads TGCAGCGCCGTGATTCGGGAAGGACGGAACACTGAAGCTTTCTTT. This chain uses TRBV29-1 with TRBJ1-1; D remains unclear. Trimming stripped 7 bases from V and 1 base from J, with 19 bases between. CDR3 size: 15 residues. CDR1 and CDR2 (germline): SQVTM, ANQGSEA.